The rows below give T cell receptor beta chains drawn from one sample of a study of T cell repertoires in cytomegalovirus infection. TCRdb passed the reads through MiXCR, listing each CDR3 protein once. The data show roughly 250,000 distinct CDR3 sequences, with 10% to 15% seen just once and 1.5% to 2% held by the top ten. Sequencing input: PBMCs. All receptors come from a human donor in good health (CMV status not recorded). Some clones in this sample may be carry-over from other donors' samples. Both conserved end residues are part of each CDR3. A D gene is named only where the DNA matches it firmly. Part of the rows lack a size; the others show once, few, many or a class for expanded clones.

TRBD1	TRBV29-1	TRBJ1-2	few	CSVEDPLDRGSYTF	TGCAGCGTTGAAGACCCATTGGACAGGGGGAGCTACACCTTC
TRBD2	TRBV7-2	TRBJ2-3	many	CASSLMSGLAASTDTQYF	TGTGCCAGCAGCTTAATGTCGGGACTAGCGGCTAGCACAGATACGCAGTATTTT
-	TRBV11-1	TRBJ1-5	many	CASSLDSSSDQPQHF	TGTGCCAGCAGCTTGGACAGTTCCTCAGACCAGCCCCAGCATTTT
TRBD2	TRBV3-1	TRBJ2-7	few	CASSQASGGVYEQYF	TGTGCCAGCAGCCAGGCTAGCGGGGGAGTCTACGAGCAGTACTTC
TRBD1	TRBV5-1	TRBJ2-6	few	CASSPTGGGANVLTF	TGCGCCAGCAGCCCAACAGGGGGTGGGGCCAACGTCCTGACTTTC
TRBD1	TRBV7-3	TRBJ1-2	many	CASSLNRGHGYTF	TGTGCCAGCAGCTTGAACAGGGGGCATGGCTACACCTTC
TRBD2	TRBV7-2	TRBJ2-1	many	CASSIPSGGINEQFF	TGTGCCAGCAGCATCCCTAGCGGGGGTATCAATGAGCAGTTCTTC
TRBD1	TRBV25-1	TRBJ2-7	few	CASRGTGNYEQYF	TGTGCCAGCCGAGGGACAGGGAACTACGAGCAGTACTTC
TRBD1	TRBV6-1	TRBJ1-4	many	CASSEGTGLEKLFF	TGTGCCAGCAGTGAGGGGACAGGGTTGGAAAAACTGTTTTTT
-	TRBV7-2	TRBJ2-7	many	CASSLVRDEQYF	TGTGCCAGCAGCTTAGTAAGGGACGAGCAGTACTTC
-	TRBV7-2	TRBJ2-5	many	CASSLGSTGQETQYF	TGTGCCAGCAGCTTAGGGAGTACAGGGCAAGAGACCCAGTACTTC
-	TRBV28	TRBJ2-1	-	CASSLDGGGAIAYNERFF	TGTGCCAGCAGTTTGGACGGTGGGGGGGCTATCGCCTACAATGAGCGGTTCTTC
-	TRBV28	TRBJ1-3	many	CASRATGNTIYF	TGTGCCAGCAGGGCTACTGGAAACACCATATATTTT
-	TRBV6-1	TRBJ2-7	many	CASRAESTYEQYF	TGTGCCAGCAGAGCGGAGTCTACCTACGAGCAGTACTTC
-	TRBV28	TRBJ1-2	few	CASSQPGQRSDGYTF	TGTGCCAGCAGTCAACCCGGACAGAGGTCTGATGGCTACACCTTC
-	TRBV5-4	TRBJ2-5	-	CASSVPSEGPRTLYF	TGTGCCAGCAGCGTACCATCCGAGGGCCCCAGGACCCTGTACTTC
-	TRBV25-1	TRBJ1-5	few	CASSKGGGSSNQPQHF	TGTGCCAGCAGTAAGGGGGGGGGCTCGAGCAATCAGCCCCAGCATTTT
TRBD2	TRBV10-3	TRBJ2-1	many	CAISELPSGTNEQFF	TGTGCCATCAGTGAGTTGCCTAGCGGAACAAATGAGCAGTTCTTC
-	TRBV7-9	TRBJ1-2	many	CASSPTNYGYTF	TGTGCCAGCAGCCCTACTAACTATGGCTACACCTTC
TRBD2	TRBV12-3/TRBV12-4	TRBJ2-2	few	CASTHGGTNTGELFF	TGTGCCAGCACACACGGGGGGACGAACACCGGGGAGCTGTTTTTT
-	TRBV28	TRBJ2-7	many	CASLRRSSYEQYF	TGTGCCAGCCTGAGGAGAAGCTCCTACGAGCAGTACTTC
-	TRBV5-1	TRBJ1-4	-	CASSSGTTNEKLFF	TGCGCCAGCAGCTCCGGAACAACTAATGAAAAACTGTTTTTT
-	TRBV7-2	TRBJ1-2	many	CASSREWGGGYGYTF	TGTGCCAGCAGCCGCGAGTGGGGCGGGGGCTATGGCTACACCTTC
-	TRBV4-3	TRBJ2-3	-	CASSQDLGVGPDTQYF	TGCGCCAGCAGCCAAGATCTCGGGGTGGGACCAGATACGCAGTATTTT
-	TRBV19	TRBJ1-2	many	CASSIDTGDYGYTF	TGTGCCAGTAGTATAGATACGGGGGACTATGGCTACACCTTC
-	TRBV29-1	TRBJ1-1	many	CSVRPLKGDTEAFF	TGCAGCGTTAGACCCTTAAAGGGGGACACTGAAGCTTTCTTT
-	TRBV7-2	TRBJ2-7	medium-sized	CASSFQNLQGGEQYF	TGTGCCAGCAGCTTCCAGAATTTACAGGGTGGCGAGCAGTACTTC